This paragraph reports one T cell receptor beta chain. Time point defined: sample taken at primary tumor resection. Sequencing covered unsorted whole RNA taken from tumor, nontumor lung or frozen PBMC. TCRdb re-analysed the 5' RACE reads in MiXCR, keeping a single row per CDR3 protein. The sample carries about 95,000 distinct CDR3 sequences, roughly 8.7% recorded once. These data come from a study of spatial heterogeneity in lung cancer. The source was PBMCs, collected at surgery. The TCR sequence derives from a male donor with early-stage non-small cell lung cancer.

CDR3 bases: TGTGCCAGCAGCCATCTCCTAGCGGGTGAGCAGTTCTTC. Its protein is CASSHLLAGEQFF. The gene calls are TRBV3-1 and TRBJ2-1; 8 bases align to TRBD2. V was clipped by 3 bases and J by 9 bases; unmatched bases: 4. Germline V lookup: CDR1 LGHDT, CDR2 YNNKEL (reference sequence). The CDR3 sequence is 13 residues long.